These 9 T cell receptor beta chains were sequenced from one sample in a study of blood T cell repertoires in COVID-19. Produced via immunoSEQ multiplex PCR; TCRdb's table is partial and in-frame only. The top ten clones hold 0.8% to 0.9% of a sample with about 110,000 clones, approximately 80% of them seen once. Input material: peripheral blood. The receptors were sampled from a woman in her seventies with acute or convalescent COVID-19.

Here the CDR3 reads CASHTPQGRAGELFF. The CDR3, as DNA: TGTGCCAGCCATACTCCACAGGGCAGGGCCGGGGAGCTGTTTTTT. The genes are TRBV7-3 and TRBJ2-2; possibly TRBD1 for D (6 bases). V lost 8 bases, J lost 6 bases, and 19 bases lay in between. The CDR3 is 15 amino acids. Germline V CDR1 and CDR2: SGHTA, FQGTGA.

This clone showed up just a few times. This rearrangement joins TRBV7-9 to TRBJ1-2; D gene uncertain. The germline V and J ends were trimmed by 3 bases and 0 bases, with 14 bases remaining between them. This CDR3 has 16 residues. Germline CDR1 is SEHNR and CDR2 is FQNEAQ (reference sequence). CDR3 protein: CASSFPGLQANYGYTF. CDR3 sequence (DNA): TGTGCCAGCAGCTTCCCCGGACTGCAAGCTAACTATGGCTACACCTTC.

This rearrangement joins TRBV10-3 to TRBJ2-3, with D possibly being TRBD1 (6 bases). CDR1 is ENHRY, CDR2 SYGVKD, per germline. With 3 bases removed from V and 5 bases from J, the gap between germline ends came to 15 bases. The CDR3 runs to 15 residues. CDR3: CAISDWQGKGDTQYF. CDR3 DNA sequence: TGTGCCATCAGTGATTGGCAGGGGAAAGGAGATACGCAGTATTTT.

The genes are TRBV7-6 and TRBJ1-4; no definite D call. The germline V and J ends were trimmed by 5 bases and 1 base, with 11 bases remaining between them. Germline V gives CDR1 SGHVS, CDR2 FNYEAQ. The CDR3 sequence is 15 residues long. This chain's CDR3 is CASSGYSRTNEKLFF. The CDR3 DNA is TGTGCCAGCAGCGGCTACAGTCGAACTAATGAAAAACTGTTTTTT.

The V call is TRBV19, the J call TRBJ1-6, with D maybe TRBD1 (6 bases). CDR1 LNHDA and CDR2 SQIVND come from the germline V gene (reference sequence). The V end lost 5 bases, the J end lost 10 bases, and 9 bases lay between the germline ends. This CDR3 has 12 amino acids. For the CDR3, the DNA is TGTGCCAGTAGTGCCCAGGGGTCACCCCTCCACTTT. Translated: CASSAQGSPLHF.

This CDR3 is CASSYSGQVGPSQPQHF. The CDR3 DNA sequence: TGTGCCAGCAGTTACTCCGGACAGGTCGGGCCCAGTCAGCCCCAGCATTTT. V and J are TRBV6-2 or TRBV6-3 and TRBJ1-5; 7 positions match TRBD1. The V segment lost 0 bases and the J segment 6 bases; nucleotides outside the gene matches: 11. CDR1 is MNHEY, CDR2 SVGEGT, per germline. This CDR3 spans 17 amino acids.

This chain links TRBV5-1 with TRBJ1-2; D is undetermined. The germline V and J ends were trimmed by 0 bases and 8 bases, with 11 bases remaining between them. The germline V gene has CDR1 SGHRS and CDR2 YFSETQ. The CDR3 is made up of 13 amino acids. CDR3 in DNA: TGCGCCAGCAGCTTGGATGGAGGTAGCGGCTACACCTTC. It is translated as CASSLDGGSGYTF.

Notes on this clone: This sample also contains other DNA sequences that code for the same CDR3. The rearrangement links TRBV5-1 to TRBJ2-6, with a tentative D call TRBD1 (6 bases). The length of the CDR3 is 15 residues. The germline V gene has CDR1 SGHRS and CDR2 YFSETQ. Trimming removed 4 bases at V and 0 bases at J, with 8 bases between. The CDR3 nucleotides read TGCGCCAGCAGCCCACAGGGCTCTGGGGCCAACGTCCTGACTTTC. Protein: CASSPQGSGANVLTF. Looking up the rest from reference TRBV5-1 and TRBJ2-6 gives the full variable domain: KAGVTQTPRYLIKTRGQQVTLSCSPISGHRSVSWYQQTPGQGLQFLFEYFSETQRNKGNFPGRFSGRQFSNSRSEMNVSTLELGDSALYLCASSPQGSGANVLTFGAGSRLTVL.

The gene calls are TRBV7-3 and TRBJ2-1, with 8 positions matching TRBD2. Germline V gene lookup returns CDR1 SGHTA and CDR2 FQGTGA. The V gene end was trimmed by 5 bases and the J gene end by 3 bases; junction bases not matched to a gene: 6. There are 15 residues in the CDR3. The CDR3 reads CASSGQSGGYNEQFF. The CDR3 DNA sequence: TGTGCCAGCAGCGGGCAAAGCGGGGGCTACAATGAGCAGTTCTTC.